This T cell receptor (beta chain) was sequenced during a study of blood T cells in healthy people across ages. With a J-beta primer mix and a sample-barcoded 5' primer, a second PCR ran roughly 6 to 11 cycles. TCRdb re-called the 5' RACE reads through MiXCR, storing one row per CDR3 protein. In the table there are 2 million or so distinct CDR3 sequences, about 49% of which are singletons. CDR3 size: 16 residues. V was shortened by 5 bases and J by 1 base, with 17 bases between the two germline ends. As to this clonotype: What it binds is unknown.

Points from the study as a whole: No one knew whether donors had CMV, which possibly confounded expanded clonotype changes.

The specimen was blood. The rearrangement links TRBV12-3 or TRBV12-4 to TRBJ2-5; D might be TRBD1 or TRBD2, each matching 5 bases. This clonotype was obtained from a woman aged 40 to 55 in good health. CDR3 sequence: CASSPRTGGTQETQYF. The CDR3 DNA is TGTGCCAGCAGTCCCCGGACTGGGGGAACCCAAGAGACCCAGTACTTC.